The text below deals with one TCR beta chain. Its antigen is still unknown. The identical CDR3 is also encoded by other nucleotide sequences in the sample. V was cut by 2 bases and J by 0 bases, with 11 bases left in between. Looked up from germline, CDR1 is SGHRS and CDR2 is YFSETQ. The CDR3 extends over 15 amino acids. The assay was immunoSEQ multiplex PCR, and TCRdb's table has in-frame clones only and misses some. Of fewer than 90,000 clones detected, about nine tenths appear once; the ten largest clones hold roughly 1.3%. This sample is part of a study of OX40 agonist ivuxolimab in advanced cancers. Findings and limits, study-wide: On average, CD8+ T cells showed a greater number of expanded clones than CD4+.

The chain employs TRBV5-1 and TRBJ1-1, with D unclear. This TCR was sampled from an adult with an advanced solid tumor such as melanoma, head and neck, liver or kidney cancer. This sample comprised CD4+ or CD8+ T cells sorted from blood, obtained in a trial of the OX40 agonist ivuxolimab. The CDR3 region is CASSLDPGMNTEAFF. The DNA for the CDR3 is TGCGCCAGCAGCTTAGACCCGGGGATGAACACTGAAGCTTTCTTT.